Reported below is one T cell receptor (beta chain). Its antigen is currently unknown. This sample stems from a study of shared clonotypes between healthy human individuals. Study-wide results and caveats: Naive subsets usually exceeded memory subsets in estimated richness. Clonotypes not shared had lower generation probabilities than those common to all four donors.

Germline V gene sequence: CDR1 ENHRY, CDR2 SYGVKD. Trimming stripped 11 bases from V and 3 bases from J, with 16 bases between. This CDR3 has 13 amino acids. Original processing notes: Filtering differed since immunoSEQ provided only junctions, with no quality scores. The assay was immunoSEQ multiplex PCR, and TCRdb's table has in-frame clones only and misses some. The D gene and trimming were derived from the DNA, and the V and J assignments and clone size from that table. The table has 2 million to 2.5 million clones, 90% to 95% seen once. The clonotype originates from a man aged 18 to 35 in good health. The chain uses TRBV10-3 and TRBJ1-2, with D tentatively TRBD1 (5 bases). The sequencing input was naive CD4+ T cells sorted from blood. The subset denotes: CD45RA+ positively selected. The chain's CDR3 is CASRQTWDYGYTF. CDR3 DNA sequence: TGTGCCTCTCGACAGACCTGGGACTATGGCTACACCTTC.